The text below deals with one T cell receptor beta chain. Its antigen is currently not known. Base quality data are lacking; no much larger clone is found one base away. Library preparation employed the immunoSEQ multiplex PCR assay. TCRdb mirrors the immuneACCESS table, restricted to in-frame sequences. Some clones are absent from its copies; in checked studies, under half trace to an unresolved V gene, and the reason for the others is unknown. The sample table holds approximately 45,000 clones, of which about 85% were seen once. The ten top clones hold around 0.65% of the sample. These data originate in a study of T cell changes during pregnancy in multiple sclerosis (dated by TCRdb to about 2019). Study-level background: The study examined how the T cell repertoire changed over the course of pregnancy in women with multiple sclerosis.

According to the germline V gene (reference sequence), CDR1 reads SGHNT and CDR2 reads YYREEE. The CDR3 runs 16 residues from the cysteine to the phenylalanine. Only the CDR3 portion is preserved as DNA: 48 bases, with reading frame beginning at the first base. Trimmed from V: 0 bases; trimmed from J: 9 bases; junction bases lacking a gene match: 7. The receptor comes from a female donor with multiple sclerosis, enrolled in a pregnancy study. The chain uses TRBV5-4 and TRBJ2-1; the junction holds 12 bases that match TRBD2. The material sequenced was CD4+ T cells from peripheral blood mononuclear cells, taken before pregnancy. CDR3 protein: CASSLVATSGGGEQFF. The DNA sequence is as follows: TGTGCCAGCAGCTTGGTAGCGACTAGCGGGGGAGGTGAGCAGTTCTTC.